The next 6 T cell receptor beta chains were all read from a single sample in a study of tissue T cells after allogeneic stem cell transplantation. The assay was immunoSEQ multiplex PCR, and TCRdb's table has in-frame clones only and misses some. The table includes several thousand clones, around 80% detected once. Enrolled prospectively were adult allogeneic hematopoietic cell transplant recipients whose graft-versus-host disease was steroid-refractory. The starting material was esophageal tissue, obtained at autopsy. The receptor set was obtained from a male patient at least 60 years old with steroid-refractory graft-versus-host disease after an allogeneic stem cell transplant. T cells may partly derive from the graft donor.

The chain recombines TRBV3-1 (or the pseudogene TRBV3-2) with TRBJ2-5, with 10 nucleotides matching TRBD1. This CDR3 has 19 amino acids. Germline CDR1 LGHDT, CDR2 YNNKEL (reference sequence). V was pared by 0 bases and J by 2 bases, with 12 bases of the junction left unmatched. For the CDR3, the DNA is TGTGCCAGCAGCCAAGAGGGGGGGACAGGGGATACAGTACAAGAGACCCAGTACTTC. Amino acid sequence: CASSQEGGTGDTVQETQYF.

The genes are TRBV6-5 and TRBJ2-2; TRBD1 agrees at 7 bases. V shed 2 bases and J 0 bases; nucleotides not matched to a gene: 0. The CDR3 is made up of 15 amino acids. Germline CDR1 and CDR2: MNHEY and SVGAGI. CDR3 in DNA: TGTGCCAGCAGTTACGGGACAGCGAACACCGGGGAGCTGTTTTTT. Translation: CASSYGTANTGELFF.

This chain links TRBV28 with TRBJ2-3, with TRBD1 matching over 9 bases. The CDR3 consists of 17 residues. V was clipped by 3 bases and J by 3 bases; unmatched bases: 10. Germline CDR1 is MDHEN and CDR2 is SYDVKM. CDR3 protein: CASSFGGTGIETDTQYF. In DNA form, the CDR3 reads TGTGCCAGCAGTTTTGGCGGGACAGGGATAGAGACAGATACGCAGTATTTT.

The rearrangement links TRBV21-1 to TRBJ1-3. TRBV21-1 is reported as a pseudogene. The CDR3 loop spans 16 amino acids. The CDR3 DNA follows: TGTGCCAGCAGCAAACTCGGGCTCACCTCTGGAAACACCATATATTTT. It yields the protein CASSKLGLTSGNTIYF.

In its sample, this clone was seen once. The V call is TRBV6-2 or TRBV6-3, the J call TRBJ2-3; D not certain. Germline assignment: CDR1 MNHEY and CDR2 SVGEGT. The CDR3 consists of 13 residues. Trimming took 2 bases from V and 4 from J, leaving 7 bases between them. The CDR3 bases are TGTGCCAGCAGTTACCCATCCTCAGATACGCAGTATTTT. As protein: CASSYPSSDTQYF.

V is TRBV7-2 and J is TRBJ2-7, with D perhaps being TRBD1 or TRBD2 (5 bases each). The CDR3 sequence is 14 residues long. Trimming pared 3 bases from V and 6 bases from J, leaving 15 bases between. CDR1 is SGHTA, CDR2 FQGNSA, per germline. CDR3 sequence: CASSLGDGQGEQYF. The CDR3 DNA follows: TGTGCCAGCAGCTTGGGGGACGGGCAGGGCGAGCAGTACTTC.